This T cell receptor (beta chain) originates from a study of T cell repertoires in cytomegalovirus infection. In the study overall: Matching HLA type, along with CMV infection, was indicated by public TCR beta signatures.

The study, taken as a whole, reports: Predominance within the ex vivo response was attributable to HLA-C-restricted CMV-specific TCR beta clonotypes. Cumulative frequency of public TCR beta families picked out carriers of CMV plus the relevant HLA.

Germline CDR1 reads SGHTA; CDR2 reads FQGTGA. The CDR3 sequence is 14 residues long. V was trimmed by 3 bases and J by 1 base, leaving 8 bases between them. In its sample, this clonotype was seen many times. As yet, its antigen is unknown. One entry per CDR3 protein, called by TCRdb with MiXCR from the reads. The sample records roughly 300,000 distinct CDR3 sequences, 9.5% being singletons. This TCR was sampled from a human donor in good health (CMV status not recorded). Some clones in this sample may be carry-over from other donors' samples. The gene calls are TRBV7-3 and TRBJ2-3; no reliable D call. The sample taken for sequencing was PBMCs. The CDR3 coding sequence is TGTGCCAGCAGCTTGCTTGCGGGCACAGATACGCAGTATTTT. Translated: CASSLLAGTDTQYF.